This T cell receptor beta chain was obtained from a study of T cell responses to AZD1222 COVID-19 vaccine. Overall study findings and caveats: Donor demographics were predominantly white British with a female majority; clonal diversity may be underestimated. Dominant at 160-218 and 743-854, vaccine-associated CD4 TCRs also spanned spike. Compared with day 0, the breadth and depth of the Spike-specific TCR repertoire rose significantly after two doses of AZD1222. Repertoires in all cases were sampled only once the peak T cell response had passed.

There are 16 residues in the CDR3. Trimming took 2 bases from V and 9 from J, leaving 17 bases between them. In germline, CDR1 is MNHNS, CDR2 SASEGT. Sequenced by immunoSEQ multiplex PCR; TCRdb stores in-frame clones only, minus some. The data contain 150,000 to 200,000 clones, 75% to 90% of them singletons. Remarks on this clone: Its antigen is not known.

This chain connects TRBV6-1 to TRBJ1-6; D is uncertain. Here the sequenced sample was peripheral blood, taken on day 0 of AZD1222 vaccination. The sequence was collected from an adult in good health. The DNA of the CDR3 is TGTGCCAGCAGTGAATTGTTGAGGAATCCGGCTTCACCCCTCCACTTT. It yields the protein CASSELLRNPASPLHF.